The next 17 T cell receptor beta chains were all read from a single sample in a study of lymphopenia after photon versus proton radiotherapy. Method: immunoSEQ multiplex PCR; TCRdb's copy keeps in-frame clones and lacks some. The sample consists of tens of thousands of clones, 70% to 90% of them appearing once. Sequencing used peripheral blood, obtained from a patient treated with photon-based radiotherapy. Every receptor here comes from a man aged 40-49 years with gastric cancer.

The J gene is TRBJ2-1, the V gene TRBV14, with 9 bases fitting TRBD1. This CDR3 has 15 amino acids. V trimming: 6 bases; J trimming: 5 bases; junction bases outside the gene matches: 8. Germline-derived CDR1 and CDR2 are SGHDN and FVKESK. The DNA of the CDR3 is TGTGCCAGCAGATCCGGGACAGGGATCGACAATGAGCAGTTCTTC. It is translated as CASRSGTGIDNEQFF.

This clone was picked up one time. The chain uses TRBV5-1 and TRBJ2-3; unclear D gene. With 2 bases removed from V and 5 bases from J, the gap between germline ends came to 6 bases. Germline V CDR1 and CDR2: SGHRS, YFSETQ. This CDR3 region has 12 residues. The CDR3: CASSFGEDTQYF. CDR3 nucleotides: TGCGCCAGCAGCTTTGGAGAAGATACGCAGTATTTT.

A note on this clone: Different DNA sequences within this sample yield the same CDR3. V is TRBV7-9 and J is TRBJ2-5; D gene uncertain. In germline, CDR1 is SEHNR, CDR2 FQNEAQ (reference sequence). V was shortened by 0 bases and J by 2 bases, with 10 bases between the two germline ends. CDR3 length: 15 amino acids. DNA of the CDR3: TGTGCCAGCAGCTTAGCCCAAGGGTTACAAGAGACCCAGTACTTC. Protein product: CASSLAQGLQETQYF.

The chain is built from TRBV7-7 and TRBJ2-3, with a weak D call TRBD2 (5 bases). The CDR3 extends over 15 amino acids. Trimming removed 4 bases at V and 5 bases at J, with 16 bases between. Per the germline V gene, CDR1 is SSHAT and CDR2 is FNYEAQ (reference sequence). The CDR3 spells CASSSGVGSGDTQYF. The CDR3 DNA follows: TGTGCCAGCAGCTCTGGGGTAGGGAGTGGAGATACGCAGTATTTT.

The chain couples TRBV18 to TRBJ1-4; perhaps TRBD1 as D (6 bases). The V end lost 6 bases, the J end lost 1 base, and 12 bases lay between the germline ends. Germline lookup yields CDR1 KGHSH and CDR2 LQKENI. There are 15 residues in the CDR3. DNA of the CDR3: TGTGCCAGCTCTCTCCAGGGGATAACTAATGAAAAACTGTTTTTT. It is translated as CASSLQGITNEKLFF.

The chain combines TRBV7-6 with TRBJ1-1; D is perhaps TRBD1 (6 bases). Germline loops: CDR1 SGHVS, CDR2 FNYEAQ. V lost 5 bases and J lost 8, with 15 bases in between. The CDR3 is 13 amino acids. The CDR3 DNA reads as TGTGCCAGCAGCCCAACCGGGACAAACGAAGCTTTCTTT. Translation gives CASSPTGTNEAFF. Full variable domain (remainder filled in from reference TRBV7-6 and TRBJ1-1): GAGVSQSPRYKVTKRGQDVALRCDPISGHVSLYWYRQALGQGPEFLTYFNYEAQQDKSGLPNDRFSAERPEGSISTLTIQRTEQRDSAMYRCASSPTGTNEAFFGQGTRLTVV.

The chain combines TRBV6-1 with TRBJ1-4, with D unclear. V was trimmed by 1 base and J by 8 bases, leaving 11 bases between them. Germline V gene lookup returns CDR1 MNHNS and CDR2 SASEGT. CDR3 length: 14 amino acids. The DNA for the CDR3 is TGTGCCAGCAGTGAAGATTGGGCAGGCGAAAAACTGTTTTTT. Its protein product is CASSEDWAGEKLFF.

CDR3: CASSNGQGYGYTF. CDR3 sequence (DNA): TGTGCCAGCAGCAACGGACAGGGCTATGGCTACACCTTC. The chain combines TRBV6-6 with TRBJ1-2; 8 bases align to TRBD1. The germline V gene encodes CDR1 MNHNY and CDR2 SVGAGI (reference sequence). J was trimmed by 4 bases and V by 6 bases; bases with no gene match: 4. CDR3 size: 13 residues.

This chain joins TRBV18 and TRBJ1-5; D not certain. Trimming took 5 bases from V and 5 from J, leaving 10 bases between them. The CDR3 covers 13 residues. Germline V gene data show CDR1 as KGHSH and CDR2 as LQKENI. Here the CDR3 DNA reads TGTGCCAGCTCAATAGGTCAAGATCAGCCCCAGCATTTT. This gives the protein CASSIGQDQPQHF.

The V gene is TRBV5-6, the J gene TRBJ2-1, with 10 bases identical to TRBD2. The CDR3 is 17 residues long. From germline, CDR1 is SGHDT and CDR2 YYEEEE. Trimming at V came to 2 bases and at J to 3 bases, leaving 8 bases not matched to a gene. CDR3 DNA: TGTGCCAGCAGCTTCTACAGCGGGGGGGCCCTCTACAATGAGCAGTTCTTC. This sequence encodes CASSFYSGGALYNEQFF.

The V and J genes are TRBV19 and TRBJ2-3; a weak D match, TRBD2 (7 bases). This CDR3 has 14 amino acids. Germline CDR1 is LNHDA and CDR2 is SQIVND (reference sequence). Trimming cost V 4 bases and J 2 bases, with 10 bases left between them. CDR3 sequence (DNA): TGTGCCAGTAGTAAGGGGGGGTTCACAGATACGCAGTATTTT. Its protein product is CASSKGGFTDTQYF.

For the CDR3, the DNA is TGTGCCAGCAGCTTGGAGACAGGGAATTCACCCCTCCACTTT. Encoded protein: CASSLETGNSPLHF. The chain has TRBV5-5 and TRBJ1-6, with 7 bases that match TRBD1. Germline V gene lookup returns CDR1 SGHKS and CDR2 YYEKEE (reference sequence). Unmatched junction bases numbered 1, after V lost 0 bases and J lost 7 bases. The CDR3 covers 14 residues.

The chain combines TRBV18 with TRBJ2-7, with D possibly TRBD1 on 5 matching bases. Germline CDR1 is KGHSH and CDR2 is LQKENI. This CDR3 has 14 amino acids. Trimming stripped 0 bases from V and 3 bases from J, with 9 bases between. DNA for the CDR3: TGTGCCAGCTCACCACCCCAAGGGGTCTACGAGCAGTACTTC. Protein sequence: CASSPPQGVYEQYF.

The V call is TRBV5-1, the J call TRBJ2-7; unclear D gene. The germline CDR1 and CDR2 sequences are SGHRS and YFSETQ. The ends were cut back, 2 bases at V and 5 bases at J, with 14 bases in the middle. The length of the CDR3 is 14 residues. CDR3 residues: CASSLDLRLDEQYF. In nucleotides, the CDR3 is TGCGCCAGCAGCTTAGATCTTAGGTTGGACGAGCAGTACTTC.

The count of this clone is one. The gene calls are TRBV9 and TRBJ2-1; D remains unclear. The germline gives CDR1 SGDLS, CDR2 YYNGEE. This CDR3 spans 13 amino acids. Trimming cost V 4 bases and J 7 bases, with 12 bases left between them. The CDR3 sequence: CASSPRGRNEQFF. The CDR3 coding sequence is TGTGCCAGCAGCCCCCGCGGACGGAATGAGCAGTTCTTC. Full variable domain (remainder filled in from reference TRBV9 and TRBJ2-1): DSGVTQTPKHLITATGQRVTLRCSPRSGDLSVYWYQQSLDQGLQFLIQYYNGEERAKGNILERFSAQQFPDLHSELNLSSLELGDSALYFCASSPRGRNEQFFGPGTRLTVL.

The chain combines TRBV6-5 with TRBJ2-7; 7 nucleotides align to TRBD1. V shed 0 bases and J 3 bases; nucleotides not matched to a gene: 2. This CDR3 is 14 amino acids long. CDR1 and CDR2 (germline): MNHEY, SVGAGI. As DNA, the CDR3 is TGTGCCAGCAGTTACTCGGGACAGAGCTACGAGCAGTACTTC. It codes for CASSYSGQSYEQYF.

The rearrangement joins TRBV28 to TRBJ2-3; 9 nucleotides align to TRBD1. V was pared by 7 bases and J by 3 bases, with 8 bases of the junction left unmatched. The CDR3 length is 15 residues. The germline gives CDR1 MDHEN, CDR2 SYDVKM. The DNA of the CDR3 is TGTGCCAGCATCATAGGGGGACAGGGAACAGATACGCAGTATTTT. This encodes CASIIGGQGTDTQYF.